The 6 T cell receptor beta chains reported below all come from one sample, sequenced in a study of CD8+ T cells in alopecia areata. Treatment specified: oral pan-JAK inhibitor, 5-10 mg twice daily. Extraction and reverse transcription of RNA yielded cDNA as the sequencing template. Assay used: immunoSEQ multiplex PCR; TCRdb lists only in-frame clones, some missing. The sample lists roughly 190,000 clones; roughly 60% were seen once. This specimen was CD4+ T cells sorted from blood, taken at week 24, from a patient treated with tofacitinib. The receptors were gathered from a human donor with alopecia areata.

A word on this clone: One junction end disagrees with the germline gene, perhaps due to a read error. The genes are TRBV29-1 and TRBJ1-4, with 11 positions matching TRBD1. This CDR3 has 8 amino acids. The germline CDR1 and CDR2 sequences are SQVTM and ANQGSEA. CDR3: CSVGDRGF. CDR3 bases: TGCAGCGTTGGGGACAGGGGGTTT.

Only a few counts were recorded for this clone. This sequence joins TRBV15 and TRBJ1-3; possible D gene TRBD1, 5 bases. V gave up 5 bases and J gave up 0 bases, with 11 bases separating them. The CDR3 is 15 amino acids. The germline V gene encodes CDR1 LNHNV and CDR2 YYDKDF (reference sequence). DNA for the CDR3: TGTGCCACCAGCGGCGGACACGACTCTGGAAACACCATATATTTT. Amino acids: CATSGGHDSGNTIYF.

This chain uses TRBV4-3 with TRBJ1-2; D is ambiguous. V lost 0 bases and J 4 bases, leaving 12 bases between the germline ends. The germline V gene encodes CDR1 LGHNA and CDR2 YSLEER. This CDR3 contains 15 residues. The CDR3 nucleotides are TGCGCCAGCAGCCAAGATTGGCCAGCTGCCTATGGCTACACCTTC. The encoded protein is CASSQDWPAAYGYTF.

This rearrangement joins TRBV6-1 to TRBJ1-1; tentatively, D is TRBD1 (5 bases). CDR1 is MNHNS and CDR2 is SASEGT in the germline V gene. This CDR3 has 8 amino acids. The CDR3 sequence: CWDCEAFF. The CDR3 coding sequence is TGTTGGGACTGTGAAGCTTTCTTT.

The chain recombines TRBV2 with TRBJ1-4, with TRBD1 matching over 9 bases. CDR3 length: 12 amino acids. Trimming cost V 8 bases and J 7 bases; bases outside gene matches: 2. Germline V CDR1 and CDR2: SNHLY, FYNNEI. In DNA, the CDR3 is TGTGCCAGCGCGGACAGGGGTGAAAAACTGTTTTTT. This codes for CASADRGEKLFF.

Note on this clone: At one end, the junction sequence differs from germline, possibly due to a read error. The chain has TRBV4-1 and TRBJ1-2; 8 nucleotides line up with TRBD1. Germline CDR1 and CDR2: MGHRA and YSYEKL. CDR3 length: 15 amino acids. CDR3 residues: CASSQEGQGAGGYTF. The CDR3 coding sequence is TGTGCCAGCAGCCAAGAAGGCCAGGGGGCAGGTGGCTACACCTTC.